This T cell receptor beta chain was observed in a study of T cell responses to AZD1222 COVID-19 vaccine. Concerning this clone: Its specificity is unknown.

Assay: immunoSEQ multiplex PCR; the TCRdb copy retains only in-frame clones and omits some. Of 150,000 to 190,000 clones in the sample, approximately 90% were seen once. The V and J ends lost 2 bases and 7 bases, in that order; junction bases with no gene match: 3. This CDR3 spans 13 amino acids. Germline lookup yields CDR1 SGHDT and CDR2 YYEEEE. General study results and limits: Within unmutated variant regions lay the reported targets of nearly half of spike-specific TCRs. Baseline serology detected seropositivity in only 5 to 7 AZD1222 recipients. Researchers took repertoire samples only after the peak T cell response had come.

The V and J genes are TRBV5-6 and TRBJ1-3; 7 nucleotides match TRBD1. The starting material was peripheral blood, obtained on day 0 of AZD1222 vaccination. This receptor was taken from an adult in good health. The DNA of the CDR3 is TGTGCCAGCAGCTTCGACAGGGAGAACACCATATATTTT. Translating gives CASSFDRENTIYF. The full variable domain, completed using reference TRBV5-6 and TRBJ1-3, is DAGVTQSPTHLIKTRGQQVTLRCSPKSGHDTVSWYQQALGQGPQFIFQYYEEEERQRGNFPDRFSGHQFPNYSSELNVNALLLGDSALYLCASSFDRENTIYFGEGSWLTVV.